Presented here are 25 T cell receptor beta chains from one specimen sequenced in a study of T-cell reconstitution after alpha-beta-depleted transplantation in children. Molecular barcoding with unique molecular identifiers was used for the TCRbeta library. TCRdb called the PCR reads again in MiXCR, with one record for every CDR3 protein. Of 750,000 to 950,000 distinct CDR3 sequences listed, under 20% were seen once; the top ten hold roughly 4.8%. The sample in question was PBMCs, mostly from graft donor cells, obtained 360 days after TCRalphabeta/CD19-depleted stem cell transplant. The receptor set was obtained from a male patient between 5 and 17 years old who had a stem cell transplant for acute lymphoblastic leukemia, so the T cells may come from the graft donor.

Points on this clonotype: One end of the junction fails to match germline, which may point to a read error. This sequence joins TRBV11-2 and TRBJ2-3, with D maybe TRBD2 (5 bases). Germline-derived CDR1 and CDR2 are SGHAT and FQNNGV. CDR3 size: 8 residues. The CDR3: CASSPGIF. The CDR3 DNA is TGTGCCAGCAGCCCCGGGATTTTT.

The CDR3 loop reads CASSVLAGQTLGEQYF. CDR3 bases: TGTGCCAGCAGCGTACTCGCAGGACAAACTTTAGGGGAGCAGTACTTC. V is TRBV9 and J is TRBJ2-7; TRBD1 is a possible D gene (5 bases). The length of the CDR3 is 16 residues. V was clipped by 1 base and J by 7 bases, with 21 bases between them. Germline assignment: CDR1 SGDLS and CDR2 YYNGEE.

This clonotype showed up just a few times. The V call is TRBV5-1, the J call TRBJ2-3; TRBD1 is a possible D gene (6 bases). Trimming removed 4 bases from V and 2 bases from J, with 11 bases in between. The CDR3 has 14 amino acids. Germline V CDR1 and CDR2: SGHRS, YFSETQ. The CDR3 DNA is TGCGCCAGCAGCATACAGGGCTTCACAGATACGCAGTATTTT. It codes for CASSIQGFTDTQYF. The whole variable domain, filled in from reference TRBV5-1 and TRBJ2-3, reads KAGVTQTPRYLIKTRGQQVTLSCSPISGHRSVSWYQQTPGQGLQFLFEYFSETQRNKGNFPGRFSGRQFSNSRSEMNVSTLELGDSALYLCASSIQGFTDTQYFGPGTRLTVL.

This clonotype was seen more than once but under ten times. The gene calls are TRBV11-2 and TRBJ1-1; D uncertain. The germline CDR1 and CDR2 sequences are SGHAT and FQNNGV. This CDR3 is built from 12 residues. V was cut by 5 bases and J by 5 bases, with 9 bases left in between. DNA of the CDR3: TGTGCCAGCAGCCGTATTGGTACTGAAGCTTTCTTT. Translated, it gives CASSRIGTEAFF.

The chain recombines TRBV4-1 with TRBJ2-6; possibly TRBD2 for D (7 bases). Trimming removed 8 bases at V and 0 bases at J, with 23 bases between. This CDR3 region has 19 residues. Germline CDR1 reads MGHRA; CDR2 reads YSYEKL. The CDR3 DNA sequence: TGCGCCAGCCGACCAAAAGCTCACAGGGACTACTCTGGGGCCAACGTCCTGACTTTC. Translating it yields CASRPKAHRDYSGANVLTF.

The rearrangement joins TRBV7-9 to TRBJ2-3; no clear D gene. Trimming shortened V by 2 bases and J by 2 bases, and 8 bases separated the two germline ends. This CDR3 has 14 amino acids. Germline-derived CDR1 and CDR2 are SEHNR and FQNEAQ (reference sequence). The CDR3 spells CASSLRSVTDTQYF. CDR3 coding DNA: TGTGCCAGCAGCTTAAGAAGTGTCACAGATACGCAGTATTTT. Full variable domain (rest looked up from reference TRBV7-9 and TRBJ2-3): DTGVSQNPRHKITKRGQNVTFRCDPISEHNRLYWYRQTLGQGPEFLTYFQNEAQLEKSRLLSDRFSAERPKGSFSTLEIQRTEQGDSAMYLCASSLRSVTDTQYFGPGTRLTVL.

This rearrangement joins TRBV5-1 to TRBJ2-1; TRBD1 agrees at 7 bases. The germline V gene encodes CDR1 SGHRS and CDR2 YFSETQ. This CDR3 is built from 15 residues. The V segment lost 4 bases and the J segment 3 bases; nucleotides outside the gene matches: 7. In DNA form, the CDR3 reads TGCGCCAGCAGCCCTTACCAGGGGGACTACAATGAGCAGTTCTTC. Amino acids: CASSPYQGDYNEQFF.

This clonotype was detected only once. CDR3 nucleotides: TGTGCCAGCAGCTCGCGAGGGGATAGCAATCAGCCCCAGCATTTT. Amino acids: CASSSRGDSNQPQHF. This chain joins TRBV7-9 and TRBJ1-5; D possibly corresponds to TRBD1 (5 bases). CDR3 length equals 15 residues. In germline, CDR1 is SEHNR, CDR2 FQNEAQ (reference sequence). The germline V and J ends were trimmed by 4 bases and 0 bases, with 10 bases remaining between them.

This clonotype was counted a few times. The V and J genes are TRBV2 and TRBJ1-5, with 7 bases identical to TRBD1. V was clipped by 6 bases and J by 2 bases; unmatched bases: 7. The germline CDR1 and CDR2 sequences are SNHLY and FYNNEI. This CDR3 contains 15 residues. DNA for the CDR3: TGTGCCAGCAGGACCCAGACAGGGCGCAATCAGCCCCAGCATTTT. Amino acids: CASRTQTGRNQPQHF. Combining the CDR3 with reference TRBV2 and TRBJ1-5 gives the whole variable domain EPEVTQTPSHQVTQMGQEVILRCVPISNHLYFYWYRQILGQKVEFLVSFYNNEISEKSEIFDDQFSVERPDGSNFTLKIRSTKLEDSAMYFCASRTQTGRNQPQHFGDGTRLSIL.

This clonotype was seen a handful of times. CDR3 nucleotide sequence: TGCGCCAGCAGCTTGACAGGGCAAGCTGGGGCCAACGTCCTGACTTTC. Amino acid sequence: CASSLTGQAGANVLTF. V is TRBV5-1 and J is TRBJ2-6; tentatively, D is TRBD1 (6 bases). This CDR3 is 16 amino acids long. CDR1 is SGHRS, CDR2 YFSETQ, per germline. V gave up 1 base and J gave up 2 bases, with 10 bases separating them.

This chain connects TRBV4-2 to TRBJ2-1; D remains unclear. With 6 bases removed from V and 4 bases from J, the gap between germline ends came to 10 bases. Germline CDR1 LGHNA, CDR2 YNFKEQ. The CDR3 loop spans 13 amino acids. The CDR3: CASRPTPYNEQFF. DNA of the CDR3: TGTGCCAGCAGACCGACTCCGTACAATGAGCAGTTCTTC.

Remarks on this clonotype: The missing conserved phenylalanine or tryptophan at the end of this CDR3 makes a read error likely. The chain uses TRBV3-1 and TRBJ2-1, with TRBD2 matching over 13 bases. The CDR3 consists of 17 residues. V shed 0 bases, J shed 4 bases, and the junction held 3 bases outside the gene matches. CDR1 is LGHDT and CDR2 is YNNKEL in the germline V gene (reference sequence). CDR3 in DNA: TGTGCCAGCAGCCAAGACGGGACTAGCGGGATTTACAATGAGCAGTTCATC. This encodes CASSQDGTSGIYNEQFI.

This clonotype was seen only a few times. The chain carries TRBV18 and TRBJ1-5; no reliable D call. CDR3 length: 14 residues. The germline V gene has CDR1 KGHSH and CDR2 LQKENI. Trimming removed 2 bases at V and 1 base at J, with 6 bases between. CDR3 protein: CASSPGLSNQPQHF. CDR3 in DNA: TGTGCCAGCTCACCAGGATTGAGCAATCAGCCCCAGCATTTT.

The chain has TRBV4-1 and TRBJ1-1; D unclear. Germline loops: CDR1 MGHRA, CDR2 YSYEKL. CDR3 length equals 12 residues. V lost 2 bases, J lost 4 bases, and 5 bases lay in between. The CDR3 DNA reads TGCGCCAGCAGCCAACCGGCCACTGAAGCTTTCTTT. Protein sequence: CASSQPATEAFF.

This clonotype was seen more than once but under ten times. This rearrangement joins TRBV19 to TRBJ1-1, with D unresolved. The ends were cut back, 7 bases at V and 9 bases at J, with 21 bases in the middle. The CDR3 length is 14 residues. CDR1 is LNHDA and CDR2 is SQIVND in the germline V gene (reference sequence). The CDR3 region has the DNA TGTGCCAGTACCCTTTCACGGACCTTCGGCCAAGCTTTCTTT. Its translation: CASTLSRTFGQAFF. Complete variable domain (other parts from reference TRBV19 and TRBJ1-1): DGGITQSPKYLFRKEGQNVTLSCEQNLNHDAMYWYRQDPGQGLRLIYYSQIVNDFQKGDIAEGYSVSREKKESFPLTVTSAQKNPTAFYLCASTLSRTFGQAFFGQGTRLTVV.

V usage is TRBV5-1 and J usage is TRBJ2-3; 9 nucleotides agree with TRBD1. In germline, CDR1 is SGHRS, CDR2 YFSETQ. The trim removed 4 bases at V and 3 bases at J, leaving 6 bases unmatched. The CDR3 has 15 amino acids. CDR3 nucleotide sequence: TGCGCCAGCAGCCCCTTGACAGGGGGGACAGATACGCAGTATTTT. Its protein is CASSPLTGGTDTQYF. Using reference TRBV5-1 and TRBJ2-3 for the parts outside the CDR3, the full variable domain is KAGVTQTPRYLIKTRGQQVTLSCSPISGHRSVSWYQQTPGQGLQFLFEYFSETQRNKGNFPGRFSGRQFSNSRSEMNVSTLELGDSALYLCASSPLTGGTDTQYFGPGTRLTVL.

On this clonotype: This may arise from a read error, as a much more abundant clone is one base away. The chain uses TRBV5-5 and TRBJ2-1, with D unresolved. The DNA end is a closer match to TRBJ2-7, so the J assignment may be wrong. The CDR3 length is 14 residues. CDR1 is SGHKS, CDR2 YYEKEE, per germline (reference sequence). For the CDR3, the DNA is TGTGCCAGCAGCCTGGGCCGATCCTACAATGAGCAGTACTTC. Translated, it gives CASSLGRSYNEQYF.

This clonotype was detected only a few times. CDR3 in amino acids: CASSYIRGSSYEQYF. CDR3 nucleotides: TGTGCCAGCAGTTACATCCGGGGCAGCTCCTACGAGCAGTACTTC. This chain connects TRBV6-5 to TRBJ2-7, with D possibly called TRBD1 or TRBD2 (5 bases each). CDR1 MNHEY and CDR2 SVGAGI come from the germline V gene. CDR3 size: 15 residues. Deletions cut 2 bases from V and 0 bases from J, with 11 bases between.

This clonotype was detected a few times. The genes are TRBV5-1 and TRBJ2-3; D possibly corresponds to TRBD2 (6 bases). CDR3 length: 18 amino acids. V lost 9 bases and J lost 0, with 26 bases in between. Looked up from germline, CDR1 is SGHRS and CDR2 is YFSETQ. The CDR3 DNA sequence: TGCGCCAAAGACCGGCGGGGCCTCGACTTGACTAGCACAGATACGCAGTATTTT. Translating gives CAKDRRGLDLTSTDTQYF.

In DNA, the CDR3 is TGTGCTAGTGGTTTGGTTCGGGTGGTACAGCAAGCTGAAGCTTTCTTT. Its protein product is CASGLVRVVQQAEAFF. V is TRBV12-5 and J is TRBJ1-1; D unclear. Germline-derived CDR1 and CDR2 are LGHNT and FRNRAP. This CDR3 contains 16 residues. Trimming left V 0 bases short and J 6 bases short, with 17 bases between.

This chain's CDR3 is CATSVDISDNEQFF. For the CDR3, the DNA is TGTGCCACCAGTGTGGACATTTCCGACAATGAGCAGTTCTTC. This chain uses TRBV24-1 with TRBJ2-1; D is possibly TRBD1 (5 bases). Germline CDR1 reads KGHDR; CDR2 reads SFDVKD. The germline V and J ends were trimmed by 5 bases and 5 bases, with 12 bases remaining between them. The CDR3 runs to 14 residues.

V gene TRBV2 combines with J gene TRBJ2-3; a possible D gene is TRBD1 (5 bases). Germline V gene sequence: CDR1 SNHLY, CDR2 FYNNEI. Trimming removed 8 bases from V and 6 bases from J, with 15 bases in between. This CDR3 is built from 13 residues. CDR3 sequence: CASSLRPGDTQYF. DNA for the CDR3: TGTGCCAGCTCCCTACGGCCAGGGGATACGCAGTATTTT.

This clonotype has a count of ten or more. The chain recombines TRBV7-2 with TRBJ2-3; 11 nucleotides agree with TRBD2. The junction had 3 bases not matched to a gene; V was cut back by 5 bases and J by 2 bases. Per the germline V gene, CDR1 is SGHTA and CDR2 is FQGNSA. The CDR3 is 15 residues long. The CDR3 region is CASSRTSGYTDTQYF. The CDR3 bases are TGTGCCAGCAGCCGGACTAGCGGGTACACAGATACGCAGTATTTT.

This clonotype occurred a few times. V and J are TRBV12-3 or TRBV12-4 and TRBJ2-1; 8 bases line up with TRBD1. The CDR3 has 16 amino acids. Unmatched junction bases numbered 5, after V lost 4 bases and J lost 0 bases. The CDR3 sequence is CASSSRQGSSYNEQFF. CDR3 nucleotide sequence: TGTGCCAGCAGTTCCCGACAGGGGAGCTCCTACAATGAGCAGTTCTTC.

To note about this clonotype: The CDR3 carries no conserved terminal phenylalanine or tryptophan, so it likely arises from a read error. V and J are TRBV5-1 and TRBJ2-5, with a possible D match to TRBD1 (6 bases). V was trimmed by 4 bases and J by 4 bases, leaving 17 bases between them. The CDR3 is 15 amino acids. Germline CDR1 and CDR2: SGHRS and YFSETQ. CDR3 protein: CASSLTGSFGETQYC. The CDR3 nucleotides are TGCGCCAGCAGCCTAACAGGGTCCTTCGGAGAGACCCAGTACTGC.